Sequencing of this T cell receptor beta chain was carried out in a study of cytotoxic CD8 clonotypes in ibrutinib-treated CLL. Overall study results and limits: Stable or contracted on treatment, public clonotypes were also uncommon. Sustained-remission and progressing patients' sampling times differed.

TCRdb keeps only in-frame clones here, not all; method: immunoSEQ multiplex PCR. The profile shows roughly 250,000 clones, about three quarters of them singletons. The CDR3 runs 14 residues. In germline, CDR1 is SGDLS, CDR2 YYNGEE. V was trimmed by 2 bases and J by 2 bases, leaving 9 bases between them. The sample holds a few counts of this clone. What it binds is not known. Specimen: PBMCs, collected after 24 months of ibrutinib treatment. The chain employs TRBV9 and TRBJ2-3; D remains unclear. This clonotype was sampled from a human donor with chronic lymphocytic leukemia. The CDR3 nucleotides read TGTGCCAGCAGCGTCACTATAGACACAGATACGCAGTATTTT. It is translated as CASSVTIDTDTQYF. Full variable domain (remainder filled in from reference TRBV9 and TRBJ2-3): DSGVTQTPKHLITATGQRVTLRCSPRSGDLSVYWYQQSLDQGLQFLIQYYNGEERAKGNILERFSAQQFPDLHSELNLSSLELGDSALYFCASSVTIDTDTQYFGPGTRLTVL.